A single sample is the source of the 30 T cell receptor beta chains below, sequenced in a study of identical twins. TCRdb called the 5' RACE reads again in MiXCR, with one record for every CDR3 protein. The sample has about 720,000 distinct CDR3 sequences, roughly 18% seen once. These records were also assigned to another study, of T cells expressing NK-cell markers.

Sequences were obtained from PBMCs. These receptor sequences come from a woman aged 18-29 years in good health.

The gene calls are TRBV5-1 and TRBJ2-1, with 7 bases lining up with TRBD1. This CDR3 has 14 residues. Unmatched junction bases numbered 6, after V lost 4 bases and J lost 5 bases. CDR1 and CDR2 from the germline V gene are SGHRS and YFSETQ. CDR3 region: CASSRGQEHNEQFF. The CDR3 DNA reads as TGCGCCAGCAGCCGTGGACAGGAACACAATGAGCAGTTCTTC.

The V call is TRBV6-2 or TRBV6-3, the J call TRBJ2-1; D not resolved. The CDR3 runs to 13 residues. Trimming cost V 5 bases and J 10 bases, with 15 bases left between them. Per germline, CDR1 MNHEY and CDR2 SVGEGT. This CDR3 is CASSHLLEEEQFF. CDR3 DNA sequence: TGTGCCAGCAGTCATCTCCTCGAAGAGGAGCAGTTCTTC.

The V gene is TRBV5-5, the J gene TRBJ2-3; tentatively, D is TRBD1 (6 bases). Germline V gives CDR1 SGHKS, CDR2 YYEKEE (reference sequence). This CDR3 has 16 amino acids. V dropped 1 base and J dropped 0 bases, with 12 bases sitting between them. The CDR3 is CASSLYDRTSTDTQYF. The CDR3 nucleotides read TGTGCCAGCAGCTTGTATGACAGGACAAGCACAGATACGCAGTATTTT.

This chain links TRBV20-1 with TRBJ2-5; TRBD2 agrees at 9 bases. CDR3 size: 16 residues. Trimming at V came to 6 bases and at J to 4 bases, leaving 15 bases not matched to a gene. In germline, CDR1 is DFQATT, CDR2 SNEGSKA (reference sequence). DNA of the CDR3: TGCAGTGCCCACCTCCCCGTCGGGACTAGCAGAGAGACCCAGTACTTC. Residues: CSAHLPVGTSRETQYF.

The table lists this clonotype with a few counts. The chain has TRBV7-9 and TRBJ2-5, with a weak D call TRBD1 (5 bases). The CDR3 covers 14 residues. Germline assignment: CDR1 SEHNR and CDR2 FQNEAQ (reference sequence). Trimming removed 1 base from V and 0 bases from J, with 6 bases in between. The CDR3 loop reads CASSLEGNQETQYF. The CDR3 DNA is TGTGCCAGCAGCTTAGAGGGGAACCAAGAGACCCAGTACTTC.

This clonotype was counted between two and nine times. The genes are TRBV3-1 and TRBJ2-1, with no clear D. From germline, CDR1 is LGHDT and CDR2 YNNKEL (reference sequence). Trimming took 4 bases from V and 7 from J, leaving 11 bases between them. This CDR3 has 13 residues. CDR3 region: CASSPSPPNEQFF. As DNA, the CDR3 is TGTGCCAGCAGCCCAAGTCCCCCTAATGAGCAGTTCTTC.

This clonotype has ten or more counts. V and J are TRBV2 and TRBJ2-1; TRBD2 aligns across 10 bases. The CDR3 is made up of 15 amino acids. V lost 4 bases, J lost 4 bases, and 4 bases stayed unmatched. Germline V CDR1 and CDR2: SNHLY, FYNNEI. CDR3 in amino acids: CASSAGTSEYNEQFF. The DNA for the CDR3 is TGTGCCAGCAGTGCCGGGACTAGCGAATACAATGAGCAGTTCTTC.

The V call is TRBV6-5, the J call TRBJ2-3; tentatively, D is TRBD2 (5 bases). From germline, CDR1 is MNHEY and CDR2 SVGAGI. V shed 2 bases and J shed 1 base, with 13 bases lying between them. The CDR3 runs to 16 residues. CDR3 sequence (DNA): TGTGCCAGCAGTTACACCTCCGCCGGGGGCACAGATACGCAGTATTTT. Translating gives CASSYTSAGGTDTQYF.

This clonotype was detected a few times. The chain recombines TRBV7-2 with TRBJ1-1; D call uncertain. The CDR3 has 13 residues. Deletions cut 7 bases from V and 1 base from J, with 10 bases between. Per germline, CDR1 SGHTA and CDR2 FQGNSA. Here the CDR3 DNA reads TGTGCCAGCAACAAAGACCGGAACACTGAAGCTTTCTTT. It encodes CASNKDRNTEAFF.

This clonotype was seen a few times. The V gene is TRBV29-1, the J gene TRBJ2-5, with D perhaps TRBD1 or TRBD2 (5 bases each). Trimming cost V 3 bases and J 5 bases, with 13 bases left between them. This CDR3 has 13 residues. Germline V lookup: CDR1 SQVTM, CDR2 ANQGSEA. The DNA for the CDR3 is TGCAGCGTTGACTTCGGGGCACTGGAGACCCAGTACTTC. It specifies CSVDFGALETQYF. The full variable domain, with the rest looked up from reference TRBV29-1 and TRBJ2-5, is SAVISQKPSRDICQRGTSLTIQCQVDSQVTMMFWYRQQPGQSLTLIATANQGSEATYESGFVIDKFPISRPNLTFSTLTVSNMSPEDSSIYLCSVDFGALETQYFGPGTRLLVL.

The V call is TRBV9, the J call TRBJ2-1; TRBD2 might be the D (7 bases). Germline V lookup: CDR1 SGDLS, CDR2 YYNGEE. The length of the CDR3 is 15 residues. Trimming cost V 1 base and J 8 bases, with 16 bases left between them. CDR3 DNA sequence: TGTGCCAGCAGCGTAAGAGGGGGGGGGCGGGATGAGCAGTTCTTC. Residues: CASSVRGGGRDEQFF.

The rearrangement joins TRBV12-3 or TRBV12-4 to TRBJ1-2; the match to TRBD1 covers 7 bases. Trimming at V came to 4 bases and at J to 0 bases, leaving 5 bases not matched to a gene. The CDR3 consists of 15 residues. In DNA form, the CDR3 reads TGTGCCAGCAGTTGGGGACAGCTAACTAACTATGGCTACACCTTC. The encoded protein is CASSWGQLTNYGYTF.

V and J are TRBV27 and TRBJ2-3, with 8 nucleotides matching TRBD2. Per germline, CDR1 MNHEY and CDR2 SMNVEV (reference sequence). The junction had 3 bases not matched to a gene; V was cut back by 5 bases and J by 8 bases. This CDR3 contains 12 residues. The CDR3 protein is CASSTGRGTQYF. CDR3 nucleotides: TGTGCCAGCAGTACCGGGAGGGGTACGCAGTATTTT.

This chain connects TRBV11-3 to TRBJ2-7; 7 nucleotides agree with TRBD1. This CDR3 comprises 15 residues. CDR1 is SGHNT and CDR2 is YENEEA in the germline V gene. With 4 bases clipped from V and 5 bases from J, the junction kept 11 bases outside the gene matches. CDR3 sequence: CASSSRRQGYNEQYF. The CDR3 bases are TGTGCCAGCAGCTCTAGGAGACAGGGATATAACGAGCAGTACTTC. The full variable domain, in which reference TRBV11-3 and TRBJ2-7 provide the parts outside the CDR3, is EAGVVQSPRYKIIEKKQPVAFWCNPISGHNTLYWYLQNLGQGPELLIRYENEEAVDDSQLPKDRFSAERLKGVDSTLKIQPAELGDSAVYLCASSSRRQGYNEQYFGPGTRLTVT.

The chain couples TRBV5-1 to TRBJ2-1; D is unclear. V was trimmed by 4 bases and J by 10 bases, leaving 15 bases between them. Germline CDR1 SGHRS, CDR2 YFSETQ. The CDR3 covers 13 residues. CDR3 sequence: CASSGKAGIEQFF. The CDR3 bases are TGCGCCAGCAGCGGGAAGGCTGGTATCGAGCAGTTCTTC.

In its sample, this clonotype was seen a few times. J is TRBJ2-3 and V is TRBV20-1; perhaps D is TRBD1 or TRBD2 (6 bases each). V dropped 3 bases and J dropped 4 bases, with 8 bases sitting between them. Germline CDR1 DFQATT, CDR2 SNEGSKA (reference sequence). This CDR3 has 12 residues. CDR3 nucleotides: TGCAGTGCTAGCGGGGGCCCAGATACGCAGTATTTT. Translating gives CSASGGPDTQYF.

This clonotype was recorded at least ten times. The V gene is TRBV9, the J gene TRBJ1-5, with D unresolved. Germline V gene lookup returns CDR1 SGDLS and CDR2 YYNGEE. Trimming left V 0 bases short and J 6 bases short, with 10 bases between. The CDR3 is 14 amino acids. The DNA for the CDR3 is TGTGCCAGCAGCGTAGATCTCATGGGTCAGCCCCAGCATTTT. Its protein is CASSVDLMGQPQHF.

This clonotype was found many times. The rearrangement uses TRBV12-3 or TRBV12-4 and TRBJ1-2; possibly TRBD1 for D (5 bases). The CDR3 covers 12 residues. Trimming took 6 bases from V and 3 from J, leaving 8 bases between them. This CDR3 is CASSRDDYGYTF. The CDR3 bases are TGTGCCAGCAGCCGGGACGACTATGGCTACACCTTC.

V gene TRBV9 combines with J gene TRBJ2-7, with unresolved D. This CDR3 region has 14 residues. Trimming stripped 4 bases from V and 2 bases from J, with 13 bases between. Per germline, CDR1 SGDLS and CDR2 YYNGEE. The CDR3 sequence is CASSSPFPPYEQYF. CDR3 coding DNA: TGTGCCAGCAGCTCACCCTTTCCCCCCTACGAGCAGTACTTC.

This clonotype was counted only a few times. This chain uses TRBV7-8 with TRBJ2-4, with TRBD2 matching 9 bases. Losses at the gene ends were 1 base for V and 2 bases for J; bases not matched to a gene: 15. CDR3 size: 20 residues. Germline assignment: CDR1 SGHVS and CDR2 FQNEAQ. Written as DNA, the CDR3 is TGTGCCAGCAGCTTAGGAGTGTTGGCGGGGGGGGAGTTTTCCAAAAACATTCAGTACTTC. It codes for CASSLGVLAGGEFSKNIQYF.

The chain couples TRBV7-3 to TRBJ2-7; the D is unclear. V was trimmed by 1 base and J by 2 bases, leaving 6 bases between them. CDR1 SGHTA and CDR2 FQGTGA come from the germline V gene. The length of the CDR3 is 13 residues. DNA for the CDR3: TGTGCCAGCAGCTTAAGCACAACCTACGAGCAGTACTTC. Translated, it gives CASSLSTTYEQYF. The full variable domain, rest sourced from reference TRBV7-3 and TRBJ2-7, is GAGVSQTPSNKVTEKGKYVELRCDPISGHTALYWYRQSLGQGPEFLIYFQGTGAADDSGLPNDRFFAVRPEGSVSTLKIQRTERGDSAVYLCASSLSTTYEQYFGPGTRLTVT.

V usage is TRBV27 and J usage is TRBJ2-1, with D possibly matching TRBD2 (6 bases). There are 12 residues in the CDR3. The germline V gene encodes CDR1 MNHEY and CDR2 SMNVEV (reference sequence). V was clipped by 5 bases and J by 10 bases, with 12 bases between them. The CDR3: CASSRGTFEQFF. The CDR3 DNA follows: TGTGCCAGCAGTCGCGGGACTTTCGAGCAGTTCTTC.

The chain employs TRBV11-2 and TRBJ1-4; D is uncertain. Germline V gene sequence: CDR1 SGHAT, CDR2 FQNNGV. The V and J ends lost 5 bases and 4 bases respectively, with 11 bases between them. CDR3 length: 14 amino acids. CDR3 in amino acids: CASSPLAYNEKLFF. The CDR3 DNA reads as TGTGCCAGCAGCCCCCTGGCATATAATGAAAAACTGTTTTTT.

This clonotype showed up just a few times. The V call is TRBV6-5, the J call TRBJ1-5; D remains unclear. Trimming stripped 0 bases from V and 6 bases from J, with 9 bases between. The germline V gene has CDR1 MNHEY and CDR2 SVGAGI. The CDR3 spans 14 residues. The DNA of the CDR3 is TGTGCCAGCAGTTACTCCCCGGGTGGTCAGCCCCAGCATTTT. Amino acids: CASSYSPGGQPQHF.

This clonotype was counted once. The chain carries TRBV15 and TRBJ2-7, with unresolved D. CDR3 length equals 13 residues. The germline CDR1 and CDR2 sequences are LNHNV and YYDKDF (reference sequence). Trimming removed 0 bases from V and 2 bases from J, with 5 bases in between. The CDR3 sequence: CATSRDLPYEQYF. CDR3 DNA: TGTGCCACCAGCAGAGATTTGCCCTACGAGCAGTACTTC.

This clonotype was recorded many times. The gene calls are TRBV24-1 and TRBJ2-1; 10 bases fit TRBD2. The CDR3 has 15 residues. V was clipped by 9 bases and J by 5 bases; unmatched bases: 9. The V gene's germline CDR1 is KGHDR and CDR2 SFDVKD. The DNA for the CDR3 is TGTGCCACCGAAGCTAGCGGGGGCCCAAACAATGAGCAGTTCTTC. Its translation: CATEASGGPNNEQFF.

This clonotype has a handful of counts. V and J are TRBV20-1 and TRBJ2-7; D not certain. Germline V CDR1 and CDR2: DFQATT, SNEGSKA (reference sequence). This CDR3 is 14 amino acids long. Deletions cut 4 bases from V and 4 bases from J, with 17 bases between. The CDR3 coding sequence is TGCAGTGCTATTCAGCGCACTGTAGGTTACGAGCAGTACTTC. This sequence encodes CSAIQRTVGYEQYF.

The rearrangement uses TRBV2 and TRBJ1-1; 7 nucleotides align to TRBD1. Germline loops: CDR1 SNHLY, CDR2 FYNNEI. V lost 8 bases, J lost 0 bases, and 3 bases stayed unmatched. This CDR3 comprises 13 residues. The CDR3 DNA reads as TGTGCCAGCGGGGACAGTCTGAACACTGAAGCTTTCTTT. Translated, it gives CASGDSLNTEAFF.

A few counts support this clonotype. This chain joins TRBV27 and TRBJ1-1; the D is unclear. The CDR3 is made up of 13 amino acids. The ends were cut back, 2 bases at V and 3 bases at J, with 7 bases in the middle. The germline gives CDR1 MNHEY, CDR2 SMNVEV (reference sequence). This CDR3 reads CASSLQVDTEAFF. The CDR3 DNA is TGTGCCAGCAGTTTACAGGTCGACACTGAAGCTTTCTTT.

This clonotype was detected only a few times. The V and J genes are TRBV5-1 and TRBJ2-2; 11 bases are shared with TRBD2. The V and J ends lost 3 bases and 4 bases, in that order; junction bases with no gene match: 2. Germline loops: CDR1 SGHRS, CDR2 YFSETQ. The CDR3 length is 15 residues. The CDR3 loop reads CASSWTSGFTGELFF. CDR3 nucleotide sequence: TGCGCCAGCAGCTGGACTAGCGGGTTCACCGGGGAGCTGTTTTTT.